This TCR beta chain derives from a study of CD8+ T cells in alopecia areata. Study-wide background: It was 6 to 18 months of tofacitinib, and then there were 6 months off drug. Study-wide results and limits: Clarity of TCR sharing across patients fell short of that in mice, possibly HLA-related.

A remark on this clone: Its cognate antigen is unknown.

This CDR3 contains 14 residues. J was trimmed by 6 bases and V by 8 bases; bases with no gene match: 7. CDR1 is SGHDT, CDR2 YYEEEE, per germline. Extraction and reverse transcription of RNA yielded cDNA as the sequencing template. Sequencing was performed with immunoSEQ multiplex PCR; in TCRdb, only in-frame clones are kept and a portion is missing. The sample has 40,000 to 50,000 clones, 65% seen once; the top ten hold 20% to 25%. The treatment was: oral pan-JAK inhibitor, 5-10 mg twice daily. The investigators collected lesional scalp punch biopsies and peripheral blood from alopecia areata patients.

Source: CD8+ T cells sorted from blood, taken at week 4, from a patient treated with tofacitinib. The origin of this receptor is a human donor with alopecia areata. This chain uses TRBV5-6 with TRBJ2-3; 12 bases align to TRBD2. Here the CDR3 reads CASKTSGGLDTQYF. CDR3 sequence (DNA): TGTGCCAGTAAGACTAGCGGGGGATTGGATACGCAGTATTTT.